The clone carrying this T cell receptor (beta chain) was detected many times. Because the library targeted alpha chains, this beta chain is an off-target read whose size means little. On each TCR cDNA molecule, a unique molecular identifier was present. TCRdb recomputed calls from the 5' RACE reads with MiXCR, one row per CDR3 protein. The table lists about 14,000 distinct CDR3 sequences, roughly 5% of them singletons. The data were taken from a study of spatial heterogeneity in lung cancer. Whole-study context: Alpha-chain detections were consistently fewer than beta-chain detections among the sequences. As counted in raw reads, each unique TCR and UMI combination appeared more than ten times on average.

This CDR3 spans 14 amino acids. Losses at the gene ends were 4 bases for V and 4 bases for J; bases not matched to a gene: 5. The germline V gene has CDR1 SGHVS and CDR2 FQNEAQ. Specified time point: sample taken at primary tumor resection. The study sequenced unsorted whole RNA from tumor, nontumor lung or frozen PBMC. Samples were obtained from more than 70 donors, all untreated early-stage non-small cell lung cancer patients. The sequence was collected from a human donor with early-stage non-small cell lung cancer. V and J are TRBV7-8 and TRBJ1-1; 8 positions match TRBD1. The starting material was lung tumor tissue, obtained at surgery. CDR3 sequence: CASSSTGGGTEAFF. CDR3 bases: TGTGCCAGCAGCTCTACAGGGGGTGGCACTGAAGCTTTCTTT.